The rows below give T cell receptor beta chains drawn from one sample of a study of T cells in Graves' hyperthyroidism and ophthalmopathy. Via MiXCR, TCRdb re-called the multiplex PCR reads, giving one row per CDR3 protein. Of a few hundred thousand distinct CDR3 sequences in the sample, approximately 13% were seen once. Sequenced: blood. The source of these receptors is a woman under 30 with Graves' hyperthyroidism. Each CDR3 is given without its conserved first and last residue. Fields, in order: V gene, CDR3 protein.

V gene: TRBV5-4; CDR3 protein: ASSPGLAGGLLGETQY
V gene: TRBV10-3; CDR3 protein: AISGGQGEWETQY
V gene: TRBV2; CDR3 protein: ASSLAGVITEAF
V gene: TRBV6-2/TRBV6-3; CDR3 protein: ASSQRSRDRGRGTDTQY
V gene: TRBV15; CDR3 protein: ATSRDYHNEQF
V gene: TRBV2; CDR3 protein: ASSDWGDTQY
V gene: TRBV7-9; CDR3 protein: ASSLIAGEDGYT
V gene: TRBV18; CDR3 protein: ASSPRLQGGDGYT
V gene: TRBV27; CDR3 protein: ASSGSTIGNQPQH
V gene: TRBV3-1; CDR3 protein: ASSPVAGAYTGELF
V gene: TRBV9; CDR3 protein: ASSASNEQF
V gene: TRBV11-2; CDR3 protein: ASSLAAGGPYEQY
V gene: TRBV6-1; CDR3 protein: ASRKVTGGWGTGELF
V gene: TRBV5-1; CDR3 protein: ASSLGEWTNEQF
V gene: TRBV18; CDR3 protein: ASSPGALPFFYEQY
V gene: TRBV20-1; CDR3 protein: SARTGPTPNQPQH
V gene: TRBV6-1; CDR3 protein: ASSRDGRFTEAF
V gene: TRBV4-1; CDR3 protein: ASSPEGPLGPQH
V gene: TRBV19; CDR3 protein: ASSTAVGGTAGNQPQH
V gene: TRBV27; CDR3 protein: ASSPLGTGGTLSRAGELF
V gene: TRBV5-5; CDR3 protein: ASSFGVPKGVYSNQPQH
V gene: TRBV12-3/TRBV12-4; CDR3 protein: ASSLLRRASSGNTIY
V gene: TRBV4-1; CDR3 protein: ASSQGGAGDQPQH
V gene: TRBV5-1; CDR3 protein: ASSSGGEETQY
V gene: TRBV27; CDR3 protein: ASTNGTLYGYT
V gene: TRBV10-3; CDR3 protein: AISESWGAEAF
V gene: TRBV2; CDR3 protein: ASNPLRGQSNYGYT
V gene: TRBV20-1; CDR3 protein: SATLLAGLEKETQY